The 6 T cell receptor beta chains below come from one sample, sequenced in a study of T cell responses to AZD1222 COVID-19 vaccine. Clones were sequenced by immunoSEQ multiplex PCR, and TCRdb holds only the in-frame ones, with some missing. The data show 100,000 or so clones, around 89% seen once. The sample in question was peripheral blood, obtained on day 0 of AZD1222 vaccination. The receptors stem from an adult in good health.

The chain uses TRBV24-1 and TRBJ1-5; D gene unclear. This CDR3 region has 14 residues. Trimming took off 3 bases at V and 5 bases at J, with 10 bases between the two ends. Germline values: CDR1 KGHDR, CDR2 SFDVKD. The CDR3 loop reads CATSDGDTHQPQHF. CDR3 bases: TGTGCCACCAGTGATGGTGACACCCATCAGCCCCAGCATTTT.

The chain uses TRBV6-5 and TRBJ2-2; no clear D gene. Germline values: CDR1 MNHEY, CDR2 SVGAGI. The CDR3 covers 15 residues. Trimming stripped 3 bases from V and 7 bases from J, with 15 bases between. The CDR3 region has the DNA TGTGCCAGCAGTTATTCTCTCCAGGCGATCGGGGAGCTGTTTTTT. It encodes CASSYSLQAIGELFF.

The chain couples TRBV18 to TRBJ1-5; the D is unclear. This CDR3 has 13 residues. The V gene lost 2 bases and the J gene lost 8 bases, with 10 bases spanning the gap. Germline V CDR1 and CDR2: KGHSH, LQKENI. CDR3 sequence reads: CASSPNLEEPQHF. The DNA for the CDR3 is TGTGCCAGCTCACCAAACCTCGAGGAGCCCCAGCATTTT.

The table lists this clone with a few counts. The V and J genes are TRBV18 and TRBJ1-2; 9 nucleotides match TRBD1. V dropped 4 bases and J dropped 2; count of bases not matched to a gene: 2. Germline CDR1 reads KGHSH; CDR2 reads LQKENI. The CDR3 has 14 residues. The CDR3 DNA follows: TGTGCCAGCTCACTTGGACAGGGGAACTATGGCTACACCTTC. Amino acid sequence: CASSLGQGNYGYTF. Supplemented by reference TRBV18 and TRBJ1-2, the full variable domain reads NAGVMQNPRHLVRRRGQEARLRCSPMKGHSHVYWYRQLPEEGLKFMVYLQKENIIDESGMPKERFSAEFPKEGPSILRIQQVVRGDSAAYFCASSLGQGNYGYTFGSGTRLTVV.

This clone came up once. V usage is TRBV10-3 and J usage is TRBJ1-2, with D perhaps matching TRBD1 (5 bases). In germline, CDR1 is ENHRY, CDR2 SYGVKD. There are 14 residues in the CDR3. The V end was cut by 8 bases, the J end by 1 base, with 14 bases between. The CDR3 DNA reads TGTGCCATCGGAGGGGCGGACGGTAACTATGGCTACACCTTC. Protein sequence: CAIGGADGNYGYTF.

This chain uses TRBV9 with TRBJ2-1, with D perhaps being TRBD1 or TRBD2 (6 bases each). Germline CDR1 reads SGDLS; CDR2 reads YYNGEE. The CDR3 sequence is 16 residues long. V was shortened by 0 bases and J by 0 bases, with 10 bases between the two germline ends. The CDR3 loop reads CASSVGGAISYNEQFF. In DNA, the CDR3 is TGTGCCAGCAGCGTAGGGGGGGCAATCTCCTACAATGAGCAGTTCTTC.